These 24 T cell receptor beta chains originate from one sample sequenced in a study of blood T cell repertoires in COVID-19. Using immunoSEQ multiplex PCR, the repertoire was profiled, and TCRdb retains in-frame clones only, with some absent. The sample includes around 72,000 clones, 88% of them seen just once. Input material: peripheral blood. Every receptor here comes from a man aged 45-65 years with acute or convalescent COVID-19.

This chain connects TRBV5-1 to TRBJ1-1; maybe TRBD1 (5 bases). V shed 5 bases and J shed 6 bases, with 20 bases lying between them. CDR1 SGHRS and CDR2 YFSETQ come from the germline V gene. The CDR3 length is 15 residues. CDR3: CASREEARDSAEAFF. The CDR3 DNA follows: TGCGCCAGCAGGGAGGAGGCCAGGGACTCGGCTGAAGCTTTCTTT.

This clone was detected once. V usage is TRBV12-5 and J usage is TRBJ1-4; no clear D. CDR1 and CDR2 (germline): LGHNT, FRNRAP. The CDR3 totals 13 residues. The germline V and J ends were trimmed by 4 bases and 7 bases, with 10 bases remaining between them. CDR3 nucleotide sequence: TGTGCTAGTGGTTGGGCCTTAGGTGAAAAACTGTTTTTT. It translates to CASGWALGEKLFF.

This chain connects TRBV6-5 to TRBJ2-2; TRBD1 agrees at 12 bases. Germline V gene lookup returns CDR1 MNHEY and CDR2 SVGAGI. V dropped 4 bases and J dropped 7; count of bases not matched to a gene: 4. There are 15 residues in the CDR3. CDR3 amino acids: CASSFRDRGLGELFF. The CDR3 DNA reads TGTGCCAGCAGTTTCAGGGACAGGGGGCTCGGGGAGCTGTTTTTT.

The genes are TRBV6-1 and TRBJ2-2; perhaps TRBD1 as D (5 bases). V was cut by 2 bases and J by 4 bases, with 8 bases left in between. This CDR3 is 14 amino acids long. The germline V gene has CDR1 MNHNS and CDR2 SASEGT. CDR3 coding DNA: TGTGCCAGCAGTGAATATCAGGGCACCGGGGAGCTGTTTTTT. Residues: CASSEYQGTGELFF.

This chain uses TRBV6-5 with TRBJ2-7, with 9 bases lining up with TRBD1. The CDR3 is made up of 13 amino acids. The V segment lost 2 bases and the J segment 10 bases; nucleotides outside the gene matches: 6. Germline CDR1 is MNHEY and CDR2 is SVGAGI. This CDR3 reads CASSYVRGQGQYF. CDR3 nucleotides: TGTGCCAGCAGTTACGTGCGGGGACAGGGACAGTACTTC.

This CDR3 is CASSYGQGAENEQFF. In DNA form, the CDR3 reads TGTGCCAGCAGCTATGGACAGGGGGCTGAAAATGAGCAGTTCTTC. The chain is built from TRBV7-2 and TRBJ2-1, with 11 bases matching TRBD1. CDR3 length: 15 residues. Unmatched junction bases numbered 6, after V lost 4 bases and J lost 7 bases. Germline CDR1 is SGHTA and CDR2 is FQGNSA.

This clone was seen a few times. The rearrangement joins TRBV5-4 to TRBJ1-6, with D perhaps TRBD1 (6 bases). The V gene's germline CDR1 is SGHNT and CDR2 YYREEE (reference sequence). Between the trimmed V and J ends, which lost 3 bases and 5 bases, there was a span of 12 bases. The CDR3 covers 15 residues. CDR3 residues: CASSSIQGDNSPLHF. The CDR3 DNA sequence: TGTGCCAGCAGCTCCATACAGGGTGATAATTCACCCCTCCACTTT.

The chain employs TRBV19 and TRBJ1-5, with 8 nucleotides matching TRBD1. J was trimmed by 1 base and V by 4 bases; bases with no gene match: 9. The CDR3 loop spans 17 amino acids. The germline gives CDR1 LNHDA, CDR2 SQIVND (reference sequence). CDR3 nucleotides: TGTGCCAGTAGTAGGGGCAGGGGGCGTAGGAGCAATCAGCCCCAGCATTTT. It yields the protein CASSRGRGRRSNQPQHF.

This rearrangement joins TRBV24-1 to TRBJ1-5, with 8 positions matching TRBD1. The CDR3 extends over 20 amino acids. V lost 1 base, J lost 0 bases, and 13 bases stayed unmatched. In germline, CDR1 is KGHDR, CDR2 SFDVKD. The CDR3 bases are TGTGCCACCAGTGATTTCCCTCTGGACAGGGAGGGAGATAGCAATCAGCCCCAGCATTTT. The encoded protein is CATSDFPLDREGDSNQPQHF.

The V call is TRBV19, the J call TRBJ2-1, with 15 positions matching TRBD2. The germline V gene has CDR1 LNHDA and CDR2 SQIVND (reference sequence). This CDR3 region has 17 residues. Trimming removed 7 bases from V and 0 bases from J; junction bases left unmatched: 4. DNA of the CDR3: TGTGCCAGTACTGGGACTAGCGGGGGGTACTCCTACAATGAGCAGTTCTTC. This encodes CASTGTSGGYSYNEQFF. The entire variable domain, with the rest obtained from reference TRBV19 and TRBJ2-1, is as follows: DGGITQSPKYLFRKEGQNVTLSCEQNLNHDAMYWYRQDPGQGLRLIYYSQIVNDFQKGDIAEGYSVSREKKESFPLTVTSAQKNPTAFYLCASTGTSGGYSYNEQFFGPGTRLTVL.

This rearrangement joins TRBV5-6 to TRBJ1-6; TRBD1 matches at 7 bases. Trimming removed 5 bases from V and 1 base from J; junction bases left unmatched: 3. The CDR3 spans 15 residues. CDR1 is SGHDT, CDR2 YYEEEE, per germline. CDR3 loop: CASRTTGSYNSPLHF. The CDR3 bases are TGTGCCAGCAGAACGACAGGGTCCTATAATTCACCCCTCCACTTT.

The chain joins TRBV5-4 to TRBJ1-2; TRBD1 matches 9 bases. The CDR3 has 14 amino acids. Germline CDR1 reads SGHNT; CDR2 reads YYREEE (reference sequence). V shed 0 bases, J shed 4 bases, and the junction held 1 base outside the gene matches. CDR3 in DNA: TGTGCCAGCAGCTTGGGACAGGGGGGCTATGGCTACACCTTC. Encoded protein: CASSLGQGGYGYTF.

The V and J genes are TRBV6-5 and TRBJ1-5; no definite D call. V was pared by 7 bases and J by 0 bases, with 4 bases between. Per germline, CDR1 MNHEY and CDR2 SVGAGI. The CDR3 is 12 amino acids. The CDR3 is CASTSSNQPQHF. Written as DNA, the CDR3 is TGTGCCAGCACGTCTAGCAATCAGCCCCAGCATTTT.

The chain uses TRBV4-1 and TRBJ1-1; D not resolved. V shed 1 base and J shed 4 bases, with 10 bases lying between them. Germline V CDR1 and CDR2: MGHRA, YSYEKL. The CDR3 spans 14 residues. In DNA form, the CDR3 reads TGCGCCAGCAGCCAAGTTACAGCGGGCACTGAAGCTTTCTTT. Translated, it gives CASSQVTAGTEAFF.

The V and J genes are TRBV7-3 and TRBJ2-3; 8 bases align to TRBD1. The trim removed 2 bases at V and 9 bases at J, leaving 1 base unmatched. The CDR3 is 12 amino acids. Per germline, CDR1 SGHTA and CDR2 FQGTGA. The CDR3 region is CASSLGQGTQYF. The CDR3 bases are TGTGCCAGCAGCTTAGGACAGGGAACGCAGTATTTT.

V gene TRBV3-1 (or the pseudogene TRBV3-2) combines with J gene TRBJ2-2, with D uncertain. Germline lookup yields CDR1 LGHDT and CDR2 YNNKEL (reference sequence). The CDR3 runs to 13 residues. The germline V and J ends were trimmed by 4 bases and 3 bases, with 6 bases remaining between them. The DNA of the CDR3 is TGTGCCAGCAGCCCTCAGGACACCGGGGAGCTGTTTTTT. It encodes CASSPQDTGELFF.

The chain links TRBV3-1 (or the pseudogene TRBV3-2) to TRBJ1-1; D is possibly TRBD1 (5 bases). Trimming removed 4 bases from V and 7 bases from J, with 13 bases in between. The CDR3 is 13 amino acids. CDR1 and CDR2 from the germline V gene are LGHDT and YNNKEL (reference sequence). CDR3: CASSPRPRGEAFF. The DNA for the CDR3 is TGTGCCAGCAGCCCCCGTCCTAGGGGTGAAGCTTTCTTT.

This chain links TRBV4-1 with TRBJ1-2; 7 bases agree with TRBD1. The CDR3 covers 15 residues. Losses at the gene ends were 3 bases for V and 4 bases for J; bases not matched to a gene: 8. The germline CDR1 and CDR2 sequences are MGHRA and YSYEKL. The CDR3 bases are TGCGCCAGCAGCCAGGCGCCGGGACAGTCCTATGGCTACACCTTC. It yields the protein CASSQAPGQSYGYTF.

V gene TRBV7-9 combines with J gene TRBJ1-5; TRBD1 agrees at 7 bases. The CDR3 is 16 residues long. Germline CDR1 and CDR2: SEHNR and FQNEAQ (reference sequence). Trimming removed 1 base from V and 8 bases from J; junction bases left unmatched: 11. This CDR3 reads CASSLDSPQGQKPQHF. DNA of the CDR3: TGTGCCAGCAGCTTAGATTCCCCCCAGGGACAGAAGCCCCAGCATTTT.

The chain carries TRBV27 and TRBJ2-7; TRBD1 matches at 8 bases. This CDR3 is 15 amino acids long. Germline V gene sequence: CDR1 MNHEY, CDR2 SMNVEV (reference sequence). Trimming at V came to 5 bases and at J to 0 bases, leaving 6 bases not matched to a gene. CDR3 loop: CASSNQGAISYEQYF. CDR3 in DNA: TGTGCCAGCAGTAATCAGGGGGCGATCTCCTACGAGCAGTACTTC.

The chain joins TRBV27 to TRBJ1-2; tentatively, D is TRBD1 (6 bases). Trimming stripped 6 bases from V and 2 bases from J, with 16 bases between. The CDR3 length is 15 residues. The germline gives CDR1 MNHEY, CDR2 SMNVEV (reference sequence). The CDR3 region is CASSPYREVNYGYTF. The CDR3, as DNA: TGTGCCAGCAGCCCTTACAGGGAAGTCAACTATGGCTACACCTTC.

The V gene is TRBV6-6, the J gene TRBJ2-1; 14 positions agree with TRBD2. Trimming cost V 5 bases and J 6 bases; bases outside gene matches: 9. CDR1 is MNHNY, CDR2 SVGAGI, per germline (reference sequence). The CDR3 has 17 amino acids. In nucleotides, the CDR3 is TGTGCCAGCAGTCCTCGACTAGCGGGGGGGCCAGGCAATGAGCAGTTCTTC. Its translation: CASSPRLAGGPGNEQFF.

The chain joins TRBV6-5 to TRBJ1-1; 8 positions agree with TRBD1. Germline loops: CDR1 MNHEY, CDR2 SVGAGI. With V trimmed by 4 bases and J by 5 bases, 6 bases remained unmatched. CDR3 length equals 14 residues. This chain's CDR3 is CASSWTGKWTEAFF. In DNA, the CDR3 is TGTGCCAGCAGTTGGACAGGGAAGTGGACTGAAGCTTTCTTT.

CDR3 DNA sequence: TGTGCCAGCAGTTGGACAGGGGAATTCACCGGGGAGCTGTTTTTT. This codes for CASSWTGEFTGELFF. This chain joins TRBV11-2 and TRBJ2-2; 9 nucleotides match TRBD1. Unmatched junction bases numbered 6, after V lost 6 bases and J lost 4 bases. The germline V gene has CDR1 SGHAT and CDR2 FQNNGV. The CDR3 loop spans 15 amino acids. The whole variable domain, filled in from reference TRBV11-2 and TRBJ2-2, reads EAGVAQSPRYKIIEKRQSVAFWCNPISGHATLYWYQQILGQGPKLLIQFQNNGVVDDSQLPKDRFSAERLKGVDSTLKIQPAKLEDSAVYLCASSWTGEFTGELFFGEGSRLTVL.